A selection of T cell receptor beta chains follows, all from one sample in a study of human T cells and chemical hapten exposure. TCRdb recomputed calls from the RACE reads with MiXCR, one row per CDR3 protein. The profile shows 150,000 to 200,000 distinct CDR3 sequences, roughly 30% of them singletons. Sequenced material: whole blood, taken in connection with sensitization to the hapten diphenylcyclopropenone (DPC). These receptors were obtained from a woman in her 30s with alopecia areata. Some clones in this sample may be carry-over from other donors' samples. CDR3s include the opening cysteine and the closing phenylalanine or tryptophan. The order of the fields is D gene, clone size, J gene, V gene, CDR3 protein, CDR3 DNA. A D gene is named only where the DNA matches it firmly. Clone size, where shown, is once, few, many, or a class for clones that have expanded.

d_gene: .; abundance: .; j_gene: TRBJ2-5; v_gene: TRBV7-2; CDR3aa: CASSRGVIETQYF; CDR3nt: TGTGCCAGCAGCCGCGGAGTTATTGAGACCCAGTACTTC
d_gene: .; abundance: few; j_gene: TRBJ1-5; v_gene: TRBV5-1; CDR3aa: CASSLIYGEQPQHF; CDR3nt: TGCGCCAGCAGCTTGATATACGGGGAACAGCCCCAGCATTTT
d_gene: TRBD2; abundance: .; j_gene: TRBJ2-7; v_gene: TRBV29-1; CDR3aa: CSVAGLAGVEYEQYF; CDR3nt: TGCAGCGTTGCGGGACTAGCGGGAGTAGAGTACGAGCAGTACTTC
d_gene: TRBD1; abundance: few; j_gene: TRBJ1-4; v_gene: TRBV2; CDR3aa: CASRGQGNEKLFF; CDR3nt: TGTGCCAGCAGAGGACAGGGGAATGAAAAACTGTTTTTT
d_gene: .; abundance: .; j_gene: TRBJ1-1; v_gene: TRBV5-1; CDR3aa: CASSFFQGSGEAFF; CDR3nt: TGCGCCAGCAGCTTTTTTCAAGGGTCCGGTGAAGCTTTCTTT
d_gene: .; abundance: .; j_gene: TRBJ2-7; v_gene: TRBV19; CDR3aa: CASSIDRSGPYEQYF; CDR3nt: TGTGCCAGTAGTATAGATCGCTCCGGGCCCTACGAGCAGTACTTC
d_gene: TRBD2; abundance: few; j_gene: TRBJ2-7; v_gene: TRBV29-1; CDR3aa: CSVATSASSYEQYF; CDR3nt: TGCAGCGTCGCAACTAGCGCGAGCTCCTACGAGCAGTACTTC
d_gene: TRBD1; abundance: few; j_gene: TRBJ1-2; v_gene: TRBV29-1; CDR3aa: CSVKGFRQGGGYTF; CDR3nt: TGCAGCGTTAAGGGGTTTCGACAGGGCGGTGGCTACACCTTC
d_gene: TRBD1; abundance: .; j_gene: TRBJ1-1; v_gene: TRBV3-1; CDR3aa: CASSRQGSMNTEAFF; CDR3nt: TGTGCCAGCAGCCGACAGGGCTCCATGAACACTGAAGCTTTCTTT
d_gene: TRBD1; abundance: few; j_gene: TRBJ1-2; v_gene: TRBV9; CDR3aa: CASSGTGDYGYTF; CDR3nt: TGTGCCAGCAGCGGGACAGGCGACTATGGCTACACCTTC
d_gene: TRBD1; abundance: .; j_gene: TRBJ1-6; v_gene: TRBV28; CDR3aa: CASSPRDRAPLHF; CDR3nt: TGTGCCAGCAGTCCCCGGGACAGAGCACCCCTCCACTTT
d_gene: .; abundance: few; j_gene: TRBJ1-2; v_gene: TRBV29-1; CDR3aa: CSVGGAYGYTF; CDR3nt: TGCAGCGTTGGGGGAGCATATGGCTACACCTTC
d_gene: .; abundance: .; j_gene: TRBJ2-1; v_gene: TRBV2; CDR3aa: CASSKPTGVEQFF; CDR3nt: TGTGCCAGCAGTAAACCGACAGGAGTTGAGCAGTTCTTC
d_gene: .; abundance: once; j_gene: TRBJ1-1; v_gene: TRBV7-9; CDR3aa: CASSVEGREAFF; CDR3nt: TGTGCCAGCAGCGTCGAGGGCAGAGAAGCTTTCTTT
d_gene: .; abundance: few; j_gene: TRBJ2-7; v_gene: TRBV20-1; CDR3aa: CSAEGDGSYEQYF; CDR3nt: TGCAGTGCTGAGGGAGACGGCTCCTACGAGCAGTACTTC
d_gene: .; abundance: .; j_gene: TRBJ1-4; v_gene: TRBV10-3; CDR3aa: CAISESPNEKLFF; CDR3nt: TGTGCCATCAGTGAGTCACCAAATGAAAAACTGTTTTTT
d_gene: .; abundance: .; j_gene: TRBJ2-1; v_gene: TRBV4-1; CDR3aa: CASSQSPGVFYNEQFF; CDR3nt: TGCGCCAGCAGCCAAAGCCCAGGGGTCTTCTACAATGAGCAGTTCTTC
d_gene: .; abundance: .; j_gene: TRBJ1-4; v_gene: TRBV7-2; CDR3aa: CASSLPAGRSTNEKLFF; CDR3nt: TGTGCCAGCAGCTTGCCCGCGGGTCGGTCAACTAATGAAAAACTGTTTTTT
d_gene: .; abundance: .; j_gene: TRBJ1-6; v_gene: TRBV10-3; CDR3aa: CAISGGTAPFDSPLHF; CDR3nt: TGTGCCATCAGTGGAGGGACGGCGCCCTTCGATTCACCCCTCCACTTT
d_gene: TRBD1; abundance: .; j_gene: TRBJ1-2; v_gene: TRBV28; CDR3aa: CASSLGLYGQGHGYTF; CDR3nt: TGTGCCAGCAGTTTAGGTCTCTACGGACAGGGACATGGCTACACCTTC
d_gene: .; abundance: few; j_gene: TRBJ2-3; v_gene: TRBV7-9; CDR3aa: CASSSLTWDTQYF; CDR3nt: TGTGCCAGCAGCTCGTTAACCTGGGATACGCAGTATTTT
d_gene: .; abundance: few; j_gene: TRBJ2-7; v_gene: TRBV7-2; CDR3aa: CASSHYSYEQYF; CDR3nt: TGTGCCAGCAGCCACTATTCCTACGAGCAGTACTTC
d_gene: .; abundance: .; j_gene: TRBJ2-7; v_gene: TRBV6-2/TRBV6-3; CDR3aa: CASTHSSYEQYF; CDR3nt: TGTGCCAGCACCCACAGCTCCTACGAGCAGTACTTC
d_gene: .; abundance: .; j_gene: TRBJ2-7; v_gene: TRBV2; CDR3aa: CASRQGQYEQYF; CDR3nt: TGTGCCAGCAGGCAAGGGCAGTACGAGCAGTACTTC
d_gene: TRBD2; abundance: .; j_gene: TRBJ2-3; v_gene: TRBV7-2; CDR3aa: CASSLGTSVTDTQYF; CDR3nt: TGTGCCAGCAGCTTAGGGACTAGCGTTACAGATACGCAGTATTTT
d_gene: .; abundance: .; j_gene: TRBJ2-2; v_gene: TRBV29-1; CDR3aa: CSVDRRDLNTGELFF; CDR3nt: TGCAGCGTTGATCGGCGGGACCTGAACACCGGGGAGCTGTTTTTT
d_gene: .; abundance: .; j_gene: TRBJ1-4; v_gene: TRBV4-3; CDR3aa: CASSSPGGTNEKLFF; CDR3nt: TGCGCCAGCAGCTCACCGGGTGGAACTAATGAAAAACTGTTTTTT
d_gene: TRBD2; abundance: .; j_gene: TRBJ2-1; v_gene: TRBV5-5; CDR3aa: CASSTLGLAYNEQFF; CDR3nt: TGTGCCAGCAGCACCCTAGGACTAGCCTACAATGAGCAGTTCTTC
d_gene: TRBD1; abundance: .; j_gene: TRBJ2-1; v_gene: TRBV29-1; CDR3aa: CSGGQDRGNEQFF; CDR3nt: TGCAGCGGGGGGCAAGACAGGGGCAATGAGCAGTTCTTC
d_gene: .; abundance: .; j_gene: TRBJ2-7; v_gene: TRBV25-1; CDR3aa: CASSEGSWSSYEQYF; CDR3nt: TGTGCCAGCAGTGAAGGCAGCTGGAGCTCCTACGAGCAGTACTTC
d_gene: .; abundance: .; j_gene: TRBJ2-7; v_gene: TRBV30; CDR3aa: CAWSVRSSYEQYF; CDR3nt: TGTGCCTGGAGTGTTCGGAGCTCCTACGAGCAGTACTTC
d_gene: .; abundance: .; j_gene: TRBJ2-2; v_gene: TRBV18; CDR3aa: CASSPSQGGIPGELFF; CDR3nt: TGTGCCAGCTCACCATCGCAGGGAGGTATCCCCGGGGAGCTGTTTTTT
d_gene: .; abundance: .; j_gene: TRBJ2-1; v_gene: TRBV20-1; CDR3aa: CSAIEGSSYNEQFF; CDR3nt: TGCAGTGCTATTGAGGGAAGCTCCTACAATGAGCAGTTCTTC
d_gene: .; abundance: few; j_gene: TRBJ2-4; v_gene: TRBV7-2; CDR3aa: CASSLYRGQNIQYF; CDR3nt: TGTGCCAGCAGCTTATACCGGGGCCAAAACATTCAGTACTTC
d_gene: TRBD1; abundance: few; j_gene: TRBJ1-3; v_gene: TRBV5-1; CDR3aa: CASSTGQGTGNTIYF; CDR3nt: TGCGCCAGCAGCACCGGACAGGGGACCGGAAACACCATATATTTT
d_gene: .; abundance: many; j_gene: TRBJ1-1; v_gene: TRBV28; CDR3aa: CASTRNTEAFF; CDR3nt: TGTGCCAGCACCAGGAACACTGAAGCTTTCTTT